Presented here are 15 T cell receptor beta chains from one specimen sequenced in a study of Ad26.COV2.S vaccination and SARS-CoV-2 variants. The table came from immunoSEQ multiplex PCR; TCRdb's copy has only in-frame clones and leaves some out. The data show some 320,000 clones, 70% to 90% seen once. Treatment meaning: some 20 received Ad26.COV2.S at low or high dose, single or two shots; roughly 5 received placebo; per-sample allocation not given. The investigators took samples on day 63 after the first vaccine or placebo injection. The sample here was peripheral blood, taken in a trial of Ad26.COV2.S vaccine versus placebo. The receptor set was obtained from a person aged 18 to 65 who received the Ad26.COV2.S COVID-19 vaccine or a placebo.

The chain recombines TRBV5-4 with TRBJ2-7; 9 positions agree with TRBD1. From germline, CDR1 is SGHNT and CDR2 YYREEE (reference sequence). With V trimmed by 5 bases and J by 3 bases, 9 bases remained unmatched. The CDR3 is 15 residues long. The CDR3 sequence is CASSRRTGANYEQYF. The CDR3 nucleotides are TGTGCCAGCAGTCGACGGACAGGGGCGAACTACGAGCAGTACTTC.

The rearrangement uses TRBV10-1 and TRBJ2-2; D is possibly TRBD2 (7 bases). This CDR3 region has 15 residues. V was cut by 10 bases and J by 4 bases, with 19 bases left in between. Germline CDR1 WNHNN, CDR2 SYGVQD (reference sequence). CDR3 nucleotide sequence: TGCGCCATGGAATCGGGGGGCGTCCTCACCGGGGAGCTGTTTTTT. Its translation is CAMESGGVLTGELFF.

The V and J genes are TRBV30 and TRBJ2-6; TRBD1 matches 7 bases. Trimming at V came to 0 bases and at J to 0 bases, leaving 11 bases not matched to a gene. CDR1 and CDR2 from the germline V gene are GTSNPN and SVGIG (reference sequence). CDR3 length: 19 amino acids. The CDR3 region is CAWSVTFGTEYSGANVLTF. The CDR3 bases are TGTGCCTGGAGTGTAACTTTCGGGACAGAATACTCTGGGGCCAACGTCCTGACTTTC.

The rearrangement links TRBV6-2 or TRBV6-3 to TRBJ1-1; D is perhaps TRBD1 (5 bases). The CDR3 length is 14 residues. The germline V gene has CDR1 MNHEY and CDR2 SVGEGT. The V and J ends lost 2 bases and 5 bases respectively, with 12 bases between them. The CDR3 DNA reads TGTGCCAGCAGTTACCCCAGGGAGGGTACTGAAGCTTTCTTT. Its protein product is CASSYPREGTEAFF.

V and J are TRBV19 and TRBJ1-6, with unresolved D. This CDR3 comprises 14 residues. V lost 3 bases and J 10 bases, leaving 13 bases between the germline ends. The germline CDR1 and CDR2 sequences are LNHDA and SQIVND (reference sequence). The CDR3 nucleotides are TGTGCCAGTAGTATGAAAGCGGCGAGATCACCCCTCCACTTT. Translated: CASSMKAARSPLHF.

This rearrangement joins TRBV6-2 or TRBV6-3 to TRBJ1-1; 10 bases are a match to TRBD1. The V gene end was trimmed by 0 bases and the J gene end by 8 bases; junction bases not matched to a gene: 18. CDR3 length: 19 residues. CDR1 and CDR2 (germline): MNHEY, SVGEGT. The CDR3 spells CASSYSLTGQGPENVEAFF. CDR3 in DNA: TGTGCCAGCAGTTACTCGCTGACGGGACAGGGGCCTGAGAATGTCGAAGCTTTCTTT.

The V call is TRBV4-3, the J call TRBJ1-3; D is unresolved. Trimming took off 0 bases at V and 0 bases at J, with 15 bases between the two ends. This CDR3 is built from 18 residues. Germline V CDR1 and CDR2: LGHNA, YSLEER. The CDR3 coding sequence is TGCGCCAGCAGCCAAGAAAGCCCAGCCACGAGCTCTGGAAACACCATATATTTT. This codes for CASSQESPATSSGNTIYF.

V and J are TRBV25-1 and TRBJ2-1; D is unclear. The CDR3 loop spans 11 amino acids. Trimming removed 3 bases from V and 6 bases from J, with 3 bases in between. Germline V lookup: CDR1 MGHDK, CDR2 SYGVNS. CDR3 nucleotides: TGTGCCAGCAGTGATTCCAATGAGCAGTTCTTC. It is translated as CASSDSNEQFF.

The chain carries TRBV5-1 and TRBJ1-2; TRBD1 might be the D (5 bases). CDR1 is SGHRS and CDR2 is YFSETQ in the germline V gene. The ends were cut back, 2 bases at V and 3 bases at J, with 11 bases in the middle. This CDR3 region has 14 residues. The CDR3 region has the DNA TGCGCCAGCAGCTTAAGGGGAATTCACTATGGCTACACCTTC. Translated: CASSLRGIHYGYTF.

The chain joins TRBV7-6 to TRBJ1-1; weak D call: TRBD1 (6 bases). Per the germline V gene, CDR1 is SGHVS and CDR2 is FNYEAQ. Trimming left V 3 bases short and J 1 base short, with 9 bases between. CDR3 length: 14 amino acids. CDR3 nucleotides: TGTGCCAGCAGCTTCCGGGACAAGAACACTGAAGCTTTCTTT. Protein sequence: CASSFRDKNTEAFF.

Here the CDR3 reads CASSTGDRNSGNTIYF. The CDR3 coding sequence is TGTGCCAGCAGCACAGGGGACAGAAACTCTGGAAACACCATATATTTT. The rearrangement joins TRBV5-4 to TRBJ1-3; 7 bases align to TRBD1. CDR1 SGHNT and CDR2 YYREEE come from the germline V gene (reference sequence). Losses at the gene ends were 4 bases for V and 0 bases for J; bases not matched to a gene: 7. The CDR3 totals 16 residues.

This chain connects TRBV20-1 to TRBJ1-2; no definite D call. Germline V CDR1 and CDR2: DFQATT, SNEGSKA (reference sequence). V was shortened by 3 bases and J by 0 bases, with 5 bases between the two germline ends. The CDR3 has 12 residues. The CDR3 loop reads CSASTANYGYTF. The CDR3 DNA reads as TGCAGTGCTAGTACAGCTAACTATGGCTACACCTTC.

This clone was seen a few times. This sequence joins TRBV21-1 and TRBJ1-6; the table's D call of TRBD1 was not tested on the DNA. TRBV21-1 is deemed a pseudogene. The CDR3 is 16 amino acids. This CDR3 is CASSKETGGPLFPLHF. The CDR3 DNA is TGTGCCAGCAGCAAAGAAACAGGGGGCCCACTTTTCCCCCTCCACTTT.

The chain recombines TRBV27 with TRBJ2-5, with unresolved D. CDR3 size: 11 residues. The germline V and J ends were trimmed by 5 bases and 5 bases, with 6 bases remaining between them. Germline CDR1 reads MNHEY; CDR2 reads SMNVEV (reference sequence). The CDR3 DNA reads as TGTGCCAGCAGTAACGGGGAGACCCAGTACTTC. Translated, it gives CASSNGETQYF.

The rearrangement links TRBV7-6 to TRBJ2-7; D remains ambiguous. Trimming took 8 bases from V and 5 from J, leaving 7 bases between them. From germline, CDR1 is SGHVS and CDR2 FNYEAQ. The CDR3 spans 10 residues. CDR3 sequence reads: CASHRDEQYF. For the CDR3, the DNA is TGTGCCAGCCACCGGGACGAGCAGTACTTC.